These T cell receptor beta chains were read from a single sample in a study of blood T cell repertoires in COVID-19. Only in-frame clones appear in the TCRdb table, and some are missing; sequencing was by immunoSEQ multiplex PCR. Of 100,000 to 150,000 clones in the sample, roughly 88% were seen once. The sequenced sample consisted of peripheral blood. All receptors derive from a man in his fifties with acute or convalescent COVID-19. The CDR3 runs from the conserved cysteine through the conserved F or W. Fields, in order: V gene, clone size, D gene, J gene, CDR3 protein, CDR3 DNA. D genes are given only for firm matches. Clone size is not always given. Where it is, it says once, few, many or a class for expanded clones.

V gene: TRBV3-1/TRBV3-2; clone size: NA; D gene: NA; J gene: TRBJ2-7; CDR3 protein: CASSQGSLGAGEQYF; CDR3 DNA: TGTGCCAGCAGCCAAGGGAGTTTAGGAGCGGGTGAGCAGTACTTC
V gene: TRBV12-3/TRBV12-4; clone size: NA; D gene: NA; J gene: TRBJ2-7; CDR3 protein: CASSLRGYEQYF; CDR3 DNA: TGTGCCAGCAGTTTACGGGGATACGAGCAGTACTTC
V gene: TRBV7-2; clone size: NA; D gene: NA; J gene: TRBJ1-1; CDR3 protein: CASSRVDTEAFF; CDR3 DNA: TGTGCCAGCAGCCGAGTGGACACTGAAGCTTTCTTT
V gene: TRBV5-4; clone size: NA; D gene: TRBD1; J gene: TRBJ2-7; CDR3 protein: CASSFGTGGSYEQYF; CDR3 DNA: TGTGCCAGCAGCTTTGGGACAGGGGGTTCCTACGAGCAGTACTTC
V gene: TRBV15; clone size: once; D gene: TRBD1; J gene: TRBJ2-7; CDR3 protein: CATSADGTAREQYF; CDR3 DNA: TGTGCCACCAGCGCAGACGGGACAGCGAGGGAGCAGTACTTC
V gene: TRBV29-1; clone size: NA; D gene: TRBD1; J gene: TRBJ1-1; CDR3 protein: CSGTGFGEAFF; CDR3 DNA: TGCAGCGGGACAGGGTTTGGAGAAGCTTTCTTT
V gene: TRBV15; clone size: NA; D gene: NA; J gene: TRBJ1-5; CDR3 protein: CATSSNSGSRGNQPQHF; CDR3 DNA: TGTGCCACCAGCAGTAATTCAGGTTCTCGTGGCAATCAGCCCCAGCATTTT
V gene: TRBV21-1; clone size: NA; D gene: NA; J gene: TRBJ1-6; CDR3 protein: CASIYYRGTGSPLHF; CDR3 DNA: TGTGCCAGCATCTATTACAGGGGGACTGGTTCACCCCTCCACTTT
V gene: TRBV6-5; clone size: NA; D gene: NA; J gene: TRBJ2-7; CDR3 protein: CASRRQRSYEQYF; CDR3 DNA: TGTGCCAGCAGAAGACAGCGCTCCTACGAGCAGTACTTC
V gene: TRBV10-3; clone size: NA; D gene: NA; J gene: TRBJ2-2; CDR3 protein: CASNVRGNTGELFF; CDR3 DNA: TGTGCCTCTAATGTCCGGGGGAACACCGGGGAGCTGTTTTTT
V gene: TRBV5-4; clone size: NA; D gene: TRBD1; J gene: TRBJ1-4; CDR3 protein: CASSYDRGREKLFF; CDR3 DNA: TGTGCCAGCAGCTACGACAGGGGGCGTGAAAAACTGTTTTTT
V gene: TRBV11-2; clone size: NA; D gene: TRBD2; J gene: TRBJ2-1; CDR3 protein: CASSLNSGRPGEQFF; CDR3 DNA: TGTGCCAGCAGCCTAAATAGCGGGAGGCCGGGTGAGCAGTTCTTC
V gene: TRBV6-2/TRBV6-3; clone size: NA; D gene: NA; J gene: TRBJ1-1; CDR3 protein: CASSLKTGNTEAFF; CDR3 DNA: TGTGCCAGCAGTCTGAAGACAGGAAACACTGAAGCTTTCTTT
V gene: TRBV19; clone size: once; D gene: TRBD1; J gene: TRBJ1-2; CDR3 protein: CASSKIRTGNYGYTF; CDR3 DNA: TGTGCCAGTAGTAAAATCAGGACAGGGAACTATGGCTACACCTTC